The 29 T cell receptor beta chains given below trace back to one sample, sequenced in a study of CXCR3-negative and CXCR3-positive naive CD8 T cells. Broader study findings: Naive cells positive for CXCR3 carried more hydrophobic TRB CDR3s than CXCR3-negative ones.

No antigen has been assigned to these receptors. The TRB cDNA libraries were prepared by 5' RACE with UMI labels. Using the 5' RACE reads, TCRdb records one entry per CDR3 protein without DNA. The sample data list fewer than 90,000 distinct CDR3 sequences. Source material: naive CXCR3+ CD8+ T cells from blood. Subset defined: CD45RO-CCR7+CD27+CD95- naive CD8+ T cells expressing CXCR3 (TNR3+). The source is a human donor in good health. Some clones in this sample may be carry-over from other donors' samples.

The chain employs TRBV19 and TRBJ2-7. The length of the CDR3 is 13 residues. Germline V gene lookup returns CDR1 LNHDA and CDR2 SQIVND (reference sequence). CDR3 amino acids: CASSISESYEQYF.

The chain has TRBV28 and TRBJ1-6. The germline V gene encodes CDR1 MDHEN and CDR2 SYDVKM. The CDR3 contains 15 residues. CDR3 in amino acids: CASNWVGRENSPLHF.

The V call is TRBV12-3 or TRBV12-4, the J call TRBJ1-5; TCRdb indicates TRBD1, and absent DNA this call remains unverified. This CDR3 contains 14 residues. The CDR3 reads CASSSDIRPTAQHF.

The chain joins TRBV20-1 to TRBJ1-1. Germline V gives CDR1 DFQATT, CDR2 SNEGSKA (reference sequence). This CDR3 has 12 residues. The CDR3 sequence: CSARLSDTEAFF.

The V call is TRBV29-1, the J call TRBJ2-1; TCRdb outputs TRBD1, but without DNA this stays unchecked. Germline lookup yields CDR1 SQVTM and CDR2 ANQGSEA. CDR3 length: 12 amino acids. CDR3 in amino acids: CSVPNRGPEQFF.

The CDR3 reads CASSLASGANVLTF. J is TRBJ2-6 and V is TRBV4-1. Germline-derived CDR1 and CDR2 are MGHRA and YSYEKL. The CDR3 runs 14 residues.

This CDR3 reads CASSLDGYGYTF. The chain is built from TRBV5-1 and TRBJ1-2. This CDR3 region has 12 residues. Germline assignment: CDR1 SGHRS and CDR2 YFSETQ.

The genes are TRBV5-1 and TRBJ1-1; the D call of TRBD1 rests on TCRdb alone, since no DNA is present to check it. The V gene's germline CDR1 is SGHRS and CDR2 YFSETQ. The CDR3 consists of 14 residues. CDR3 amino acids: CASSFGTGHTEAFF.

This chain links TRBV29-1 with TRBJ2-1; TCRdb gives TRBD1 as the D gene, but with no DNA this cannot be confirmed. Germline CDR1 is SQVTM and CDR2 is ANQGSEA. The CDR3 totals 15 residues. The CDR3 region is CSVVGGLGAYNEQFF.

The rearrangement uses TRBV12-3 or TRBV12-4 and TRBJ2-5. The CDR3 sequence is 11 residues long. The CDR3 loop is CASSLAETQYF.

The chain couples TRBV4-1 to TRBJ2-1. CDR1 is MGHRA and CDR2 is YSYEKL in the germline V gene. CDR3 size: 16 residues. The CDR3 here is CASSQGPASSYNEQFF.

The J gene is TRBJ2-7, the V gene TRBV5-1; checking the TCRdb D call of TRBD1 is not possible without DNA. From germline, CDR1 is SGHRS and CDR2 YFSETQ. The CDR3 spans 14 residues. Here the CDR3 reads CASSFGAGSYEQYF.

CDR3 amino acids: CGSSQRGGRASSYEQYF. The chain uses TRBV4-2 and TRBJ2-7; the TRBD2 assignment by TCRdb is unverifiable without DNA. This CDR3 is built from 17 residues. The V gene's germline CDR1 is LGHNA and CDR2 YNFKEQ.

This rearrangement joins TRBV7-9 to TRBJ1-1. The CDR3 runs to 14 residues. Germline loops: CDR1 SEHNR, CDR2 FQNEAQ (reference sequence). The CDR3 region is CASSLNREGTEAFF.

This chain links TRBV2 with TRBJ2-7; checking the TCRdb D call of TRBD1 is not possible without DNA. Germline assignment: CDR1 SNHLY and CDR2 FYNNEI. The length of the CDR3 is 11 residues. The CDR3 sequence is CASTGIQVEYF.

The chain joins TRBV20-1 to TRBJ1-2; TCRdb reports TRBD1, a call that lacks DNA to check it against. Looked up from germline, CDR1 is DFQATT and CDR2 is SNEGSKA (reference sequence). The CDR3 has 15 residues. The chain's CDR3 is CSARDHGQGDYGYTF.

The rearrangement links TRBV19 to TRBJ1-1; TCRdb names TRBD1, which stays unverified in the absence of DNA. This CDR3 contains 14 residues. Germline lookup yields CDR1 LNHDA and CDR2 SQIVND (reference sequence). CDR3 in amino acids: CASSAGYGGTEAFF.

J is TRBJ1-2 and V is TRBV5-1; the TCRdb D gene call, TRBD1, has no DNA to confirm it. The CDR3 is 12 amino acids. CDR1 and CDR2 from the germline V gene are SGHRS and YFSETQ. CDR3 protein: CASSSPGDGYTF.

The chain employs TRBV28 and TRBJ1-1; TCRdb's assignment of TRBD1 cannot be checked, as there is no DNA. CDR3 length equals 14 residues. CDR1 and CDR2 from the germline V gene are MDHEN and SYDVKM. CDR3: CASSFRGRGTEAFF.

The rearrangement joins TRBV14 to TRBJ2-2; TCRdb gives TRBD1 as the D gene, but with no DNA this cannot be confirmed. The CDR3 consists of 14 residues. The germline V gene has CDR1 SGHDN and CDR2 FVKESK. The CDR3 loop reads CASSQTGSTGELFF.

The chain recombines TRBV28 with TRBJ2-7; TCRdb picks TRBD1, but there is no DNA to check that call. The germline gives CDR1 MDHEN, CDR2 SYDVKM. This CDR3 is built from 15 residues. CDR3 protein: CASKPGVGVGYEQYF.

The V call is TRBV7-2, the J call TRBJ2-1; without DNA, the TCRdb call of TRBD1 cannot be checked. CDR1 is SGHTA, CDR2 FQGNSA, per germline. There are 15 residues in the CDR3. The CDR3 spells CASSLAGTGGNEQFF.

The chain couples TRBV4-3 to TRBJ2-2. The CDR3 has 14 residues. CDR1 and CDR2 from the germline V gene are LGHNA and YSLEER. CDR3 sequence reads: CASSQVLDTGELFF.

The J gene is TRBJ2-5, the V gene TRBV27; TCRdb proposes TRBD2, but this gene call is untestable without DNA. There are 13 residues in the CDR3. From germline, CDR1 is MNHEY and CDR2 SMNVEV (reference sequence). The CDR3 is CASSPGLEETQYF.

V usage is TRBV12-3 or TRBV12-4 and J usage is TRBJ2-1; the D gene TCRdb calls, TRBD1, cannot be checked with no DNA. The CDR3 loop spans 14 amino acids. This CDR3 is CASSDDRGSDEQFF.

This sequence joins TRBV11-1 and TRBJ2-7; TCRdb returns TRBD1, unconfirmable since there is no DNA. CDR1 and CDR2 (germline): SGHAT, FQDESV (reference sequence). CDR3 length equals 14 residues. CDR3 sequence reads: CASTYGQGANEQYF.

The V gene is TRBV7-6, the J gene TRBJ2-7; absent DNA, TCRdb's TRBD2 call cannot be checked. Per the germline V gene, CDR1 is SGHVS and CDR2 is FNYEAQ. This CDR3 is built from 14 residues. The CDR3 sequence: CASSEEGVGYEQYF.

V is TRBV9 and J is TRBJ1-2; with no DNA, the TCRdb D assignment of TRBD1 cannot be verified. Germline V CDR1 and CDR2: SGDLS, YYNGEE. The CDR3 contains 16 residues. CDR3 sequence reads: CASSSLDRATNYGYTF.

The chain couples TRBV7-9 to TRBJ2-7. There are 11 residues in the CDR3. Germline V CDR1 and CDR2: SEHNR, FQNEAQ (reference sequence). The CDR3 here is CASSNVGEQYF.